The 10 T cell receptor beta chains reported below all come from one sample, sequenced in a study of T cells expressing NK-cell markers. TCRdb reprocessed the 5' RACE reads; each CDR3 protein has one entry and no DNA is given. The repertoire table contains about 550,000 distinct CDR3 sequences. The sample consisted of blood T cells: a sorted CD56 or NKG2C T cell subset, CD4+ or CD8+ T cells, or bulk PBMC T cells (not recorded which). These receptor sequences come from a man aged 18 to 30 in good health.

CDR3 residues: CAISESVSATSDTGELFF. V is TRBV10-3 and J is TRBJ2-2. This CDR3 comprises 18 residues. Germline V gene sequence: CDR1 ENHRY, CDR2 SYGVKD.

The V and J genes are TRBV7-2 and TRBJ2-5. The CDR3 runs 13 residues. CDR1 SGHTA and CDR2 FQGNSA come from the germline V gene. CDR3 sequence: CASSRIERETQYF.

The chain couples TRBV20-1 to TRBJ2-1; the TCRdb call, TRBD2, lacks DNA for checking. The CDR3 runs to 16 residues. Germline loops: CDR1 DFQATT, CDR2 SNEGSKA (reference sequence). The CDR3 is CSARVGLAGVRNEQFF.

The chain carries TRBV30 and TRBJ2-2; the TCRdb D gene call, TRBD1, has no DNA to confirm it. This CDR3 contains 14 residues. Germline values: CDR1 GTSNPN, CDR2 SVGIG (reference sequence). CDR3 region: CASRDPADTGELFF.

This chain uses TRBV19 with TRBJ2-5. The CDR3 has 15 amino acids. Germline CDR1 and CDR2: LNHDA and SQIVND (reference sequence). The CDR3 sequence is CASSMNPGYQETQYF.

The V gene is TRBV7-6, the J gene TRBJ2-5; TCRdb reports TRBD1, a call that lacks DNA to check it against. Looked up from germline, CDR1 is SGHVS and CDR2 is FNYEAQ. The CDR3 is 20 amino acids. The CDR3 region is CASSLASGTRGGPIGETQYF.

This chain connects TRBV5-1 to TRBJ1-1; as DNA is missing, the TRBD1 call by TCRdb cannot be tested. The germline CDR1 and CDR2 sequences are SGHRS and YFSETQ. This CDR3 contains 14 residues. The CDR3: CASSWGDATTEAFF.

This chain links TRBV7-9 with TRBJ2-1. This CDR3 spans 12 amino acids. Germline CDR1 SEHNR, CDR2 FQNEAQ (reference sequence). This chain's CDR3 is CASSYDRGTPFF. Filled out from reference TRBV7-9 and TRBJ2-1, the complete variable domain reads DTGVSQNPRHKITKRGQNVTFRCDPISEHNRLYWYRQTLGQGPEFLTYFQNEAQLEKSRLLSDRFSAERPKGSFSTLEIQRTEQGDSAMYLCASSYDRGTPFFGPGTRLTVL.

This chain connects TRBV5-5 to TRBJ1-2; TCRdb names TRBD1, which stays unverified in the absence of DNA. The CDR3 sequence is 14 residues long. In germline, CDR1 is SGHKS, CDR2 YYEKEE (reference sequence). This CDR3 is CASSAGTGVYGYTF.

The CDR3 spells CASRPMTGSNTEAFF. The rearrangement links TRBV12-3 or TRBV12-4 to TRBJ1-1; the TRBD1 assignment by TCRdb is unverifiable without DNA. CDR3 length equals 15 residues.